One sample yielded the 20 T cell receptor beta chains listed below, sequenced in a study of post-analysis software for immune sequencing data. Points from the study as a whole: Roughly five TRBV segments appeared more often in patients than in controls, and TRBV5-6, TRBV5-1 and TRBV20-1 were among these.

These receptors lack a known antigen. cDNA libraries of TCR beta carried unique molecular identifiers. TCRdb reanalysed the PCR reads using MiXCR and keeps one entry per CDR3 protein. The repertoire holds 750,000 to 950,000 distinct CDR3 sequences, with approximately 50% as singletons. Sequencing was carried out using blood. The receptors shown here come from a girl under 18 with multiple sclerosis.

On this clonotype itself: Sequence at one end of the junction differs from germline and may be a read error. The rearrangement links TRBV18 to TRBJ1-2; TRBD1 agrees at 9 bases. This CDR3 contains 16 residues. CDR1 is KGHSH, CDR2 LQKENI, per germline. The CDR3 coding sequence is TGTGCCAGCTTACCACTAGGTCCCGGGACAGGGTATGGCTACACCTTC. It codes for CASLPLGPGTGYGYTF.

This clonotype was counted a single time. One end of the junction is discordant with germline, which a read error may explain. The V and J genes are TRBV7-2 and TRBJ1-5, with 9 nucleotides matching TRBD1. This CDR3 comprises 15 residues. Germline assignment: CDR1 SGHTA and CDR2 FQGNSA. The CDR3: CVSSRDRGMNQPQHF. In DNA, the CDR3 is TGTGTCAGCAGCCGCGACAGGGGGATGAATCAGCCCCAGCATTTT.

This clonotype was seen a few times. V usage is TRBV6-6 and J usage is TRBJ2-7; 10 nucleotides agree with TRBD2. The CDR3 has 16 amino acids. Germline lookup yields CDR1 MNHNY and CDR2 SVGAGI (reference sequence). Losses at the gene ends were 2 bases for V and 2 bases for J; bases not matched to a gene: 6. CDR3 nucleotide sequence: TGTGCCAGCAGTTACCCTATAGCGGGAGGTACCTACGAGCAGTACTTC. Translation gives CASSYPIAGGTYEQYF.

This sequence joins TRBV7-2 and TRBJ2-1, with TRBD2 matching 7 bases. The CDR3 loop spans 19 amino acids. V shed 4 bases, J shed 2 bases, and the junction held 17 bases outside the gene matches. Germline CDR1 reads SGHTA; CDR2 reads FQGNSA. CDR3 residues: CASSYPLRESPAAYNEQFF. The CDR3 region has the DNA TGTGCCAGCAGCTACCCCTTGCGGGAGTCTCCCGCCGCCTACAATGAGCAGTTCTTC. The full variable domain, with the rest looked up from reference TRBV7-2 and TRBJ2-1, is GAGVSQSPSNKVTEKGKDVELRCDPISGHTALYWYRQSLGQGLEFLIYFQGNSAPDKSGLPSDRFSAERTGGSVSTLTIQRTQQEDSAVYLCASSYPLRESPAAYNEQFFGPGTRLTVL.

The chain has TRBV20-1 and TRBJ2-3, with D perhaps TRBD2 (7 bases). Trimming took 5 bases from V and 6 from J, leaving 27 bases between them. Germline CDR1 DFQATT, CDR2 SNEGSKA (reference sequence). The CDR3 is 17 amino acids. The CDR3 nucleotides are TGCAGTGCTTTCCTCTCTCGCGGGGGCTTTCAGTTGGATACGCAGTATTTT. It codes for CSAFLSRGGFQLDTQYF.

This sequence joins TRBV29-1 and TRBJ1-1, with D uncertain. V was trimmed by 7 bases and J by 4 bases, leaving 16 bases between them. Germline CDR1 SQVTM, CDR2 ANQGSEA. This CDR3 spans 13 amino acids. CDR3 amino acids: CSGKTSPSTEAFF. CDR3 nucleotide sequence: TGCAGCGGAAAGACGTCCCCGAGCACTGAAGCTTTCTTT.

The chain combines TRBV5-5 with TRBJ1-1; D call uncertain. Germline V gene data show CDR1 as SGHKS and CDR2 as YYEKEE (reference sequence). V lost 7 bases and J lost 1, with 11 bases in between. The CDR3 has 13 residues. CDR3 coding DNA: TGTGCCAGCTTTGCGGCGGAGAACACTGAAGCTTTCTTT. This translates into CASFAAENTEAFF.

This clonotype was recorded a few times. The V and J genes are TRBV20-1 and TRBJ2-5; 9 nucleotides align to TRBD2. V lost 2 bases to trimming and J lost 6 bases; unmatched junction nucleotides: 10. Germline values: CDR1 DFQATT, CDR2 SNEGSKA (reference sequence). The CDR3 spans 15 residues. The CDR3: CSARKGGRASQTQYF. The CDR3 bases are TGCAGTGCTAGAAAGGGCGGGAGGGCCTCTCAGACCCAGTACTTC.

This clonotype was counted between two and nine times. The CDR3 loop reads CSANLAASSYEQYF. As DNA, the CDR3 is TGCAGTGCTAATCTAGCGGCTAGCTCCTACGAGCAGTACTTC. J is TRBJ2-7 and V is TRBV20-1, with TRBD2 matching 7 bases. CDR1 DFQATT and CDR2 SNEGSKA come from the germline V gene (reference sequence). The J segment lost 0 bases and the V segment lost 4 bases, leaving 6 bases of the junction unmatched. CDR3 length: 14 amino acids.

This clonotype has more than one count but fewer than ten. The chain joins TRBV2 to TRBJ2-1, with D maybe TRBD2 (6 bases). Germline CDR1 and CDR2: SNHLY and FYNNEI. V was cut by 5 bases and J by 0 bases, with 14 bases left in between. This CDR3 spans 16 amino acids. The DNA for the CDR3 is TGTGCCAGCAGTAGTAGCGGCAGGAGCTCCTACAATGAGCAGTTCTTC. Translating gives CASSSSGRSSYNEQFF.

The chain couples TRBV10-3 to TRBJ2-5; D not resolved. From germline, CDR1 is ENHRY and CDR2 SYGVKD. CDR3 size: 15 residues. V gave up 0 bases and J gave up 5 bases, with 13 bases separating them. The CDR3 loop reads CAISESLGAPETQYF. CDR3 coding DNA: TGTGCCATCAGTGAGTCGCTAGGAGCCCCGGAGACCCAGTACTTC.

Only a few counts were recorded for this clonotype. V gene TRBV29-1 combines with J gene TRBJ2-5; D is perhaps TRBD2 (5 bases). CDR1 and CDR2 (germline): SQVTM, ANQGSEA. The CDR3 length is 13 residues. V was shortened by 3 bases and J by 5 bases, with 13 bases between the two germline ends. The CDR3 loop reads CSVDGWEWETQYF. CDR3 nucleotides: TGCAGCGTTGATGGATGGGAGTGGGAGACCCAGTACTTC.

The table lists this clonotype with a few counts. The chain recombines TRBV6-5 with TRBJ1-5; D perhaps matches TRBD1 (6 bases). The germline gives CDR1 MNHEY, CDR2 SVGAGI. The V and J ends lost 8 bases and 4 bases respectively, with 12 bases between them. The CDR3 runs to 13 residues. CDR3 sequence reads: CASRTALNQPQHF. The CDR3 region has the DNA TGTGCCAGCCGGACAGCTTTAAATCAGCCCCAGCATTTT.

The chain recombines TRBV9 with TRBJ2-2; TRBD1 is a possible D gene (5 bases). Per the germline V gene, CDR1 is SGDLS and CDR2 is YYNGEE. The germline V and J ends were trimmed by 0 bases and 2 bases, with 11 bases remaining between them. The CDR3 loop spans 16 amino acids. The DNA for the CDR3 is TGTGCCAGCAGCGTAGTAAAGGGGATAAACACCGGGGAGCTGTTTTTT. It yields the protein CASSVVKGINTGELFF.

This chain links TRBV12-3 or TRBV12-4 with TRBJ2-1; D is tentatively TRBD1 or TRBD2 (5 bases each). With 5 bases removed from V and 14 bases from J, the gap between germline ends came to 19 bases. The CDR3 has 13 residues. CDR3 DNA sequence: TGTGCCAGCAGTCCAGAGGGACCCGTGGTTAAGTTCTTC. It codes for CASSPEGPVVKFF.

This clonotype was detected only a few times. V usage is TRBV7-3 and J usage is TRBJ2-5; D remains unclear. The J call is doubtful: the DNA matches TRBJ2-7 better. The CDR3 loop spans 14 amino acids. Germline CDR1 is SGHTA and CDR2 is FQGTGA. Here the CDR3 reads CASSLNPGRYEQYF. Here the CDR3 DNA reads TGTGCCAGCAGCTTAAACCCTGGGCGCTACGAGCAGTACTTC.

The chain combines TRBV5-5 with TRBJ2-1; tentatively, D is TRBD1 or TRBD2 (6 bases each). The CDR3 contains 12 residues. Germline-derived CDR1 and CDR2 are SGHKS and YYEKEE (reference sequence). V was trimmed by 5 bases and J by 10 bases, leaving 13 bases between them. In nucleotides, the CDR3 is TGTGCCAGCAGACAACAGGGACTGGAGCAGTTCTTC. Its translation is CASRQQGLEQFF. Filled out from reference TRBV5-5 and TRBJ2-1, the complete variable domain reads DAGVTQSPTHLIKTRGQQVTLRCSPISGHKSVSWYQQVLGQGPQFIFQYYEKEERGRGNFPDRFSARQFPNYSSELNVNALLLGDSALYLCASRQQGLEQFFGPGTRLTVL.

This clonotype was detected once. This chain connects TRBV12-3 or TRBV12-4 to TRBJ2-1; D is perhaps TRBD2 (6 bases). The CDR3 consists of 14 residues. Trimming removed 2 bases from V and 5 bases from J, with 10 bases in between. The CDR3 DNA sequence: TGTGCCAGCAGTTTAATGGCTAGCGACAATGAGCAGTTCTTC. This sequence encodes CASSLMASDNEQFF.

This clonotype has only a few counts. V is TRBV29-1 and J is TRBJ2-7; 9 nucleotides align to TRBD2. Losses at the gene ends were 6 bases for V and 0 bases for J; bases not matched to a gene: 6. The CDR3 contains 14 residues. The V gene's germline CDR1 is SQVTM and CDR2 ANQGSEA. CDR3 sequence reads: CSVKAGGSSYEQYF. The CDR3 DNA follows: TGCAGCGTGAAAGCGGGAGGAAGCTCCTACGAGCAGTACTTC.

The chain is built from TRBV20-1 and TRBJ2-5, with 8 bases lining up with TRBD1. The germline CDR1 and CDR2 sequences are DFQATT and SNEGSKA (reference sequence). The J segment lost 2 bases and the V segment lost 7 bases, leaving 9 bases of the junction unmatched. This CDR3 is built from 14 residues. CDR3 DNA: TGCAGTGTTCCGGGACAGGTTATGCAAGAGACCCAGTACTTC. Its translation is CSVPGQVMQETQYF.